Below, 20 T cell receptor beta chains from the same sample are listed, as sequenced in a study of T cells after yellow fever vaccination. Using its own MiXCR run on the 5' RACE reads, TCRdb lists one record per CDR3 protein. This sample has about 550,000 distinct CDR3 sequences, with 15% to 20% found just once. The material was PBMCs, obtained 15 days after the yellow fever booster vaccination. These receptors all stem from a man aged 25-45 years who received the YFV17D yellow fever vaccine.

This clonotype was seen only a few times. This CDR3 is CASSSQGADEQFF. CDR3 in DNA: TGTGCCAGCAGCTCACAGGGGGCGGATGAGCAGTTCTTC. The gene calls are TRBV7-2 and TRBJ2-1, with 9 nucleotides matching TRBD1. This CDR3 has 13 residues. The V and J ends lost 4 bases and 8 bases, in that order; junction bases with no gene match: 3. Germline-derived CDR1 and CDR2 are SGHTA and FQGNSA.

This chain links TRBV10-3 with TRBJ1-2; D remains ambiguous. This CDR3 spans 14 amino acids. V was cut by 5 bases and J by 5 bases, with 15 bases left in between. Looked up from germline, CDR1 is ENHRY and CDR2 is SYGVKD. DNA for the CDR3: TGTGCCATCAGTCTCCAAGGACTTCAATATGGCTACACCTTC. The encoded protein is CAISLQGLQYGYTF.

This clonotype turned up a few times. V gene TRBV5-1 combines with J gene TRBJ2-1; 7 nucleotides agree with TRBD2. Germline trimming cut 4 bases from V and 0 bases from J; bases unmatched to any gene: 7. CDR1 and CDR2 from the germline V gene are SGHRS and YFSETQ. The CDR3 totals 16 residues. CDR3 sequence (DNA): TGCGCCAGCAGCCCCCTCTCGGGAGGCTCCTACAATGAGCAGTTCTTC. It is translated as CASSPLSGGSYNEQFF.

This clonotype has a handful of counts. The chain employs TRBV6-5 and TRBJ1-2; 7 nucleotides agree with TRBD1. CDR1 and CDR2 (germline): MNHEY, SVGAGI. CDR3 length: 14 residues. J gave up 4 bases and V 7 bases, and 9 bases lay outside the gene matches. The CDR3 DNA reads TGTGCCAGCAAGGGGGCAGGGGGAACCTATGGCTACACCTTC. It codes for CASKGAGGTYGYTF.

The gene calls are TRBV2 and TRBJ2-1, with D possibly being TRBD1 or TRBD2 (5 bases each). Germline V gene sequence: CDR1 SNHLY, CDR2 FYNNEI. The CDR3 length is 13 residues. The ends were cut back, 4 bases at V and 13 bases at J, with 17 bases in the middle. The chain's CDR3 is CASSGGFYGLQFF. CDR3 nucleotide sequence: TGTGCCAGCAGTGGGGGGTTCTATGGACTTCAGTTCTTC. Full variable domain (rest looked up from reference TRBV2 and TRBJ2-1): EPEVTQTPSHQVTQMGQEVILRCVPISNHLYFYWYRQILGQKVEFLVSFYNNEISEKSEIFDDQFSVERPDGSNFTLKIRSTKLEDSAMYFCASSGGFYGLQFFGPGTRLTVL.

This chain links TRBV25-1 with TRBJ1-2; D is perhaps TRBD1 (6 bases). The CDR3 spans 13 residues. Germline CDR1 MGHDK, CDR2 SYGVNS. The V end lost 6 bases, the J end lost 7 bases, and 15 bases lay between the germline ends. CDR3 DNA: TGTGCCAGCAGCGACAGGACCGTAAGTGGCTACACCTTC. This gives the protein CASSDRTVSGYTF.

The chain employs TRBV25-1 and TRBJ2-7; D gene unclear. The CDR3 totals 13 residues. CDR1 and CDR2 from the germline V gene are MGHDK and SYGVNS. Trimming took off 0 bases at V and 5 bases at J, with 8 bases between the two ends. CDR3 protein: CASSEYKYDEQYF. CDR3 coding DNA: TGTGCCAGCAGTGAATATAAATACGACGAGCAGTACTTC.

This clonotype was observed a handful of times. This chain connects TRBV7-9 to TRBJ2-7, with 11 nucleotides matching TRBD1. Trimming took 5 bases from V and 0 from J; bases not matched to a gene: 6. CDR1 is SEHNR and CDR2 is FQNEAQ in the germline V gene (reference sequence). This CDR3 has 16 residues. The CDR3 region has the DNA TGTGCCAGCAGCCTCTCTGGGACAGGGGGCTCCTACGAGCAGTACTTC. It translates to CASSLSGTGGSYEQYF.

The genes are TRBV3-1 and TRBJ2-2; no reliable D call. CDR3 length: 13 residues. V lost 4 bases and J 7 bases, leaving 10 bases between the germline ends. Germline V lookup: CDR1 LGHDT, CDR2 YNNKEL (reference sequence). In DNA, the CDR3 is TGTGCCAGCAGCCGATCCTCGGGCGGGGAGCTGTTTTTT. Translating it yields CASSRSSGGELFF.

V is TRBV6-1 and J is TRBJ2-2; D is unresolved. Trimming left V 6 bases short and J 3 bases short, with 14 bases between. Germline V gene data show CDR1 as MNHNS and CDR2 as SASEGT. CDR3 size: 15 residues. The chain's CDR3 is CASRVNSVDTGELFF. CDR3 DNA: TGTGCCAGCAGGGTAAATTCTGTGGACACCGGGGAGCTGTTTTTT.

This chain joins TRBV6-2 or TRBV6-3 and TRBJ2-1; no firm D call. The CDR3 extends over 13 amino acids. Germline V lookup: CDR1 MNHEY, CDR2 SVGEGT. Trimming removed 6 bases at V and 8 bases at J, with 14 bases between. The CDR3 DNA reads TGTGCCAGCAGGGTTAACAATATGTATGAGCAGTTCTTC. This encodes CASRVNNMYEQFF.

The chain employs TRBV21-1 and TRBJ2-1; the table assigns TRBD1, which was not confirmed against the DNA. TRBV21-1 is tagged as a pseudogene. This CDR3 contains 12 residues. The chain's CDR3 is CASSKVRGEQFF. Here the CDR3 DNA reads TGTGCCAGCAGCAAAGTAAGGGGAGAGCAGTTCTTC.

The chain joins TRBV12-3 or TRBV12-4 to TRBJ1-5; perhaps TRBD1 as D (6 bases). This CDR3 region has 14 residues. Trimming removed 0 bases at V and 7 bases at J, with 10 bases between. CDR3 in amino acids: CASSLAGGEQPQHF. The CDR3 DNA is TGTGCCAGCAGTTTAGCCGGGGGCGAACAGCCCCAGCATTTT.

The chain joins TRBV20-1 to TRBJ2-2; 7 nucleotides line up with TRBD1. This CDR3 spans 11 amino acids. Germline loops: CDR1 DFQATT, CDR2 SNEGSKA (reference sequence). Losses at the gene ends were 6 bases for V and 7 bases for J; bases not matched to a gene: 2. CDR3 DNA: TGCAGTGCCAGGGACAGCGGGGAGCTGTTTTTT. Translating it yields CSARDSGELFF.

The V gene is TRBV7-8, the J gene TRBJ2-7; D gene ambiguous. Germline CDR1 SGHVS, CDR2 FQNEAQ. The CDR3 has 14 residues. V gave up 5 bases and J gave up 0 bases, with 11 bases separating them. The CDR3 DNA follows: TGTGCCAGCAGCCCCATTGCATCCTCCTACGAGCAGTACTTC. Its translation is CASSPIASSYEQYF.

The rearrangement links TRBV4-3 to TRBJ2-7, with 14 nucleotides matching TRBD2. Germline V CDR1 and CDR2: LGHNA, YSLEER. V was clipped by 2 bases and J by 5 bases; unmatched bases: 17. The CDR3 has 20 residues. CDR3 coding DNA: TGCGCCAGCAGCCAAATAGGGCGCAAGGGACTAGCGGGAGAGGACCACGAGCAGTACTTC. This codes for CASSQIGRKGLAGEDHEQYF.

The sample holds a few counts of this clonotype. V and J are TRBV5-1 and TRBJ2-5; D might be TRBD1 (6 bases). Trimming left V 2 bases short and J 6 bases short, with 14 bases between. There are 14 residues in the CDR3. Germline-derived CDR1 and CDR2 are SGHRS and YFSETQ. CDR3 DNA: TGCGCCAGCAGCTTCCGGGACATTGGGAAGACCCAGTACTTC. This gives the protein CASSFRDIGKTQYF.

The J gene is TRBJ1-6, the V gene TRBV7-2, with 7 positions matching TRBD1. Trimming at V came to 5 bases and at J to 9 bases, leaving 13 bases not matched to a gene. The germline CDR1 and CDR2 sequences are SGHTA and FQGNSA. This CDR3 has 16 residues. The CDR3 nucleotides are TGTGCCAGCAGCATCCTCACAGGGGCCGAGGGTTCACCCCTCCACTTT. Encoded protein: CASSILTGAEGSPLHF.

Here the CDR3 reads CSARRLAGTSSYNEQFF. The CDR3, as DNA: TGCAGTGCTAGGAGGCTAGCGGGCACCAGCTCCTACAATGAGCAGTTCTTC. The chain links TRBV20-1 to TRBJ2-1, with TRBD2 matching 8 bases. V was clipped by 3 bases and J by 0 bases; unmatched bases: 10. Germline V gene data show CDR1 as DFQATT and CDR2 as SNEGSKA (reference sequence). This CDR3 has 17 amino acids.

This clonotype was counted between two and nine times. The rearrangement joins TRBV7-3 to TRBJ1-1; D is possibly TRBD1 (6 bases). Germline V gene sequence: CDR1 SGHTA, CDR2 FQGTGA. The CDR3 is made up of 14 amino acids. V was clipped by 5 bases and J by 4 bases, with 14 bases between them. CDR3 in amino acids: CASSAGAPGTEAFF. CDR3 nucleotides: TGTGCCAGCAGCGCAGGGGCCCCGGGCACTGAAGCTTTCTTT.